Included here is one TCR beta chain sequence, with context. This sample was taken from a study of response to subunit inactivated influenza vaccine. The CDR3 is made up of 15 amino acids. Trimming took 0 bases from V and 1 from J, leaving 7 bases between them. CDR1 and CDR2 (germline): LGHNA, YSLEER. TCRdb recomputed calls from the RT-PCR reads with MiXCR, one row per CDR3 protein. Of under 800,000 distinct CDR3 sequences listed, roughly 14% are singletons. V usage is TRBV4-3 and J usage is TRBJ1-5, with a possible D match to TRBD1 (6 bases). This TCR derives from a man in his fifties or sixties who received an inactivated influenza vaccine. Specimen: PBMCs from blood, collected around two weeks before vaccination. The CDR3 DNA follows: TGCGCCAGCAGCCAAGAAAGGGGGAGCAATCAGCCCCAGCATTTT. As protein: CASSQERGSNQPQHF.